This T cell receptor beta chain originates from a study of Graves' ophthalmopathy and Graves' hyperthyroidism. Background on the study: Peripheral blood collection took place at initial diagnosis, before any treatment. Study findings and constraints: The blood repertoire also included most expanded thyroid clonotypes above 0.001 frequency. Between ophthalmopathy and stable hyperthyroidism, a 13-signature model drew a separation with 87.88% sensitivity and over 80% specificity.

Over 18 months of follow-up, stable hyperthyroidism required that no ophthalmopathy appear. A note on this clonotype: Its target is unknown.

The CDR3 spans 15 residues. V lost 6 bases and J lost 0; bases outside the gene matches: 3. CDR1 and CDR2 (germline): KGHSH, LQKENI. TCR beta CDR3 amplification used RNA transcripts. RT-PCR with HTBI primers came first, then second-round multiplex PCR. In TCRdb, the multiplex PCR reads were re-called with MiXCR into one record per CDR3 protein. The sample contains about 380,000 distinct CDR3 sequences, 15% of which appear only once. The sequence derives from a woman under 30 with stable Graves' hyperthyroidism. The sequenced material came from peripheral blood. This sequence joins TRBV18 and TRBJ2-5; 11 nucleotides align to TRBD2. In DNA, the CDR3 is TGTGCCAGCTCGAGACTAGCGGGACACCAAGAGACCCAGTACTTC. It specifies CASSRLAGHQETQYF.